This T cell receptor (beta chain) is from a study of cytomegalovirus exposure and HLA in healthy donors. Study details: Within the Caucasian-associated ancestry cluster were under 85% of the 350 to 400 genotyped donors.

60 Vbeta and 13 Jbeta primers were used in PCR. Some clones are missing from TCRdb's copy, which holds only in-frame ones; the method was immunoSEQ multiplex PCR. Among some 87,000 clones, about three quarters were seen once, and the ten largest hold under 7.5%. The CDR3 runs 15 residues. J was trimmed by 9 bases and V by 2 bases; bases with no gene match: 7. Germline CDR1 is MDHEN and CDR2 is SYDVKM. The rearrangement links TRBV28 to TRBJ2-1; 10 positions match TRBD2. The clonotype was recovered from a man aged 50 to 59 in good health and CMV-seropositive. The sequenced sample was PBMCs. This chain's CDR3 is CASSLERGGYPEQFF. The DNA of the CDR3 is TGTGCCAGCAGTTTAGAGCGGGGGGGCTACCCTGAGCAGTTCTTC.